This T cell receptor beta chain comes out of a study of radiotherapy plus CTLA-4 blockade in lung cancer. Notes on the study in general: Early blood T cell clone dynamics reportedly forecast response best, with interferon-beta.

Turning to this clone: The target antigen is unknown.

Measured with immunoSEQ multiplex PCR; TCRdb has only the in-frame clones, and not every one. The sample lists some 110,000 clones, 81% occurring once. The source material was peripheral blood, sampled from a patient treated with radiotherapy plus ipilimumab. The source is a human donor with non-small cell lung cancer that progressed on radiotherapy plus ipilimumab. Some clones in this sample may be carry-over from other donors' samples.

For the CDR3, the DNA is TGCGCCAGCAGCTCCCCTGGCGACAGGGGGACGATCGGGGCCAACGTCCTGACTTTC. Its translation is CASSSPGDRGTIGANVLTF. The chain uses TRBV5-1 and TRBJ2-6; TRBD1 matches 9 bases. Looked up from germline, CDR1 is SGHRS and CDR2 is YFSETQ. The CDR3 extends over 19 amino acids. Trimming cost V 3 bases and J 4 bases; bases outside gene matches: 14.